This note documents a single TCR beta chain sequence. What it binds is not known. The data derive from a study of blood T cells in healthy people across ages. Study-level background: Per every two T cells, about one barcoded beta molecule was captured by template switching.

Then a second PCR, running about 6 to 12 cycles, was carried out with a sample-barcoded 5' primer and a J-beta primer mix. TCRdb reprocessed the 5' RACE reads via MiXCR and lists one record per CDR3 protein. The sample records about 1.8 million distinct CDR3 sequences, around 48% being singletons. Germline V gene sequence: CDR1 DFQATT, CDR2 SNEGSKA (reference sequence). The CDR3 consists of 15 residues. Trimming pared 6 bases from V and 3 bases from J, leaving 19 bases between. Regarding the study as a whole: Roughly linear age-related decline in beta diversity appeared, significant by age about 40.

The TCR comes from a woman aged 40 to 50 in good health. The gene calls are TRBV20-1 and TRBJ2-3, with D unclear. Sequencing was done on a sample of blood. CDR3 loop: CSAVEVSARTDTQYF. Written as DNA, the CDR3 is TGCAGTGCGGTAGAGGTATCGGCCCGAACAGATACGCAGTATTTT.